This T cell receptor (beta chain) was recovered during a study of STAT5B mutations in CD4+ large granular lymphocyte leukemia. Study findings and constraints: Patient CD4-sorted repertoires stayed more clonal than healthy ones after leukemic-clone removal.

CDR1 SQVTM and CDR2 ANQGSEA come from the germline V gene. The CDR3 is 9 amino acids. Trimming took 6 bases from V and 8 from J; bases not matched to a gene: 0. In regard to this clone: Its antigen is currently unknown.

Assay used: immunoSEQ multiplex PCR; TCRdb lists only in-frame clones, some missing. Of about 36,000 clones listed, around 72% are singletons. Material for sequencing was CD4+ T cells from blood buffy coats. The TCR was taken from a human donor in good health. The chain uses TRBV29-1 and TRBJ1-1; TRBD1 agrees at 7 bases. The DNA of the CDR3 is TGCAGCGTGGACAGGGAAGCTTTCTTT. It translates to CSVDREAFF. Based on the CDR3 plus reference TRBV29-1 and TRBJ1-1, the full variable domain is SAVISQKPSRDICQRGTSLTIQCQVDSQVTMMFWYRQQPGQSLTLIATANQGSEATYESGFVIDKFPISRPNLTFSTLTVSNMSPEDSSIYLCSVDREAFFGQGTRLTVV.